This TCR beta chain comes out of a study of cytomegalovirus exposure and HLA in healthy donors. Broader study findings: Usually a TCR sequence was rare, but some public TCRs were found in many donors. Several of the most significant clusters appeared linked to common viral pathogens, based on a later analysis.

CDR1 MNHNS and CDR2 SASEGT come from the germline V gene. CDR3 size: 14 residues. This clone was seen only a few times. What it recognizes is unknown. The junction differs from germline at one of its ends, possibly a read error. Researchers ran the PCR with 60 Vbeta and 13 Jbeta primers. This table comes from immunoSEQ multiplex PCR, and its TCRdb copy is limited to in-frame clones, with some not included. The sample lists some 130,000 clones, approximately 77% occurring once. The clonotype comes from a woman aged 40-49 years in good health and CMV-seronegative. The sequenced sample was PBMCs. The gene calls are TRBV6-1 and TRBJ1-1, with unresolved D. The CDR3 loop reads CASTEMRAGTEAFF. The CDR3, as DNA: TGTGCCAGCACTGAAATGAGGGCGGGCACTGAAGCTTTCTTT.